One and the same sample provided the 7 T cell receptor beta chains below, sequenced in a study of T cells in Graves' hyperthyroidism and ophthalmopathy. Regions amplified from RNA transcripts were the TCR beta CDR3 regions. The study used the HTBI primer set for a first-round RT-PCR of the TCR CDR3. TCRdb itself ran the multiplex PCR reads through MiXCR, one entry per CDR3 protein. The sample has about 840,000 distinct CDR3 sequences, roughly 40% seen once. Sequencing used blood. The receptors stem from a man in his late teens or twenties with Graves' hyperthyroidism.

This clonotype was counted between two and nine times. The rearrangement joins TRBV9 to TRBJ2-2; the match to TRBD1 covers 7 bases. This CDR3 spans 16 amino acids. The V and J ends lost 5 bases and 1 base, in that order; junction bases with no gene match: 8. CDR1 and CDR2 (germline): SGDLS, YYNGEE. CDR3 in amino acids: CASRDPGQMNTGELFF. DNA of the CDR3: TGTGCCAGCAGGGACCCGGGACAGATGAACACCGGGGAGCTGTTTTTT.

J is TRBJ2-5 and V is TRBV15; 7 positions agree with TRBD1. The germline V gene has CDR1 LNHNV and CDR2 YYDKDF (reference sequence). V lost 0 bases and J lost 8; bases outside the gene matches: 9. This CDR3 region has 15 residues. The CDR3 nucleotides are TGTGCCACCAGCAGAGATGACAGGGATGGAAACACCCAGTACTTC. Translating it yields CATSRDDRDGNTQYF.

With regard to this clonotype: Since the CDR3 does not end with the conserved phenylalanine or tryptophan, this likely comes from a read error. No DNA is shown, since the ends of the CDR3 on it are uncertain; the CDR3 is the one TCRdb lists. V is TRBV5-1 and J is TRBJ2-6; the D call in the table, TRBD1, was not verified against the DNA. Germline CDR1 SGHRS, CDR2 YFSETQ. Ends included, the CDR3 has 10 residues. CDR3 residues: CASSEGGKVT.

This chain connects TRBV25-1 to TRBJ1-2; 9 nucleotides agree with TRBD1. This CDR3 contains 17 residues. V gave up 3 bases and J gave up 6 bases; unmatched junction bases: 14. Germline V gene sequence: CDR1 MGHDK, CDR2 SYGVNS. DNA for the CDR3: TGTGCCAGCAGTGACTTTCGGGCGGACAGGGGTCCCCATGGCTACACCTTC. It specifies CASSDFRADRGPHGYTF.

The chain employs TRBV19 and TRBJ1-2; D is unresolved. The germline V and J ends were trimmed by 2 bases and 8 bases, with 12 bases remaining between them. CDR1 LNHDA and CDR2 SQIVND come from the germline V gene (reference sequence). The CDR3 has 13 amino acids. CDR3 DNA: TGTGCCAGTAGTATATGGCTAGCGGGAGGCTACACCTTC. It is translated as CASSIWLAGGYTF. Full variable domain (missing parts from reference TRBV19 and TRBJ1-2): DGGITQSPKYLFRKEGQNVTLSCEQNLNHDAMYWYRQDPGQGLRLIYYSQIVNDFQKGDIAEGYSVSREKKESFPLTVTSAQKNPTAFYLCASSIWLAGGYTFGSGTRLTVV.

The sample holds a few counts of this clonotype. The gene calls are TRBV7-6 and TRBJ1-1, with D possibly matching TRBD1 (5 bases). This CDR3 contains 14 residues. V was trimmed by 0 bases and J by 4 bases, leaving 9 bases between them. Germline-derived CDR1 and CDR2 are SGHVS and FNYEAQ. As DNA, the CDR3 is TGTGCCAGCAGCTTAGCTGCAGGGATCACTGAAGCTTTCTTT. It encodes CASSLAAGITEAFF.

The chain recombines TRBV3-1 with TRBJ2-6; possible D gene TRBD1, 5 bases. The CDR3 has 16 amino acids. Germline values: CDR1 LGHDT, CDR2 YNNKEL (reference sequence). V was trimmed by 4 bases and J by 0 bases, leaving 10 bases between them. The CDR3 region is CASSPRRVSGANVLTF. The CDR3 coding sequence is TGTGCCAGCAGCCCCCGCAGGGTCTCTGGGGCCAACGTCCTGACTTTC.